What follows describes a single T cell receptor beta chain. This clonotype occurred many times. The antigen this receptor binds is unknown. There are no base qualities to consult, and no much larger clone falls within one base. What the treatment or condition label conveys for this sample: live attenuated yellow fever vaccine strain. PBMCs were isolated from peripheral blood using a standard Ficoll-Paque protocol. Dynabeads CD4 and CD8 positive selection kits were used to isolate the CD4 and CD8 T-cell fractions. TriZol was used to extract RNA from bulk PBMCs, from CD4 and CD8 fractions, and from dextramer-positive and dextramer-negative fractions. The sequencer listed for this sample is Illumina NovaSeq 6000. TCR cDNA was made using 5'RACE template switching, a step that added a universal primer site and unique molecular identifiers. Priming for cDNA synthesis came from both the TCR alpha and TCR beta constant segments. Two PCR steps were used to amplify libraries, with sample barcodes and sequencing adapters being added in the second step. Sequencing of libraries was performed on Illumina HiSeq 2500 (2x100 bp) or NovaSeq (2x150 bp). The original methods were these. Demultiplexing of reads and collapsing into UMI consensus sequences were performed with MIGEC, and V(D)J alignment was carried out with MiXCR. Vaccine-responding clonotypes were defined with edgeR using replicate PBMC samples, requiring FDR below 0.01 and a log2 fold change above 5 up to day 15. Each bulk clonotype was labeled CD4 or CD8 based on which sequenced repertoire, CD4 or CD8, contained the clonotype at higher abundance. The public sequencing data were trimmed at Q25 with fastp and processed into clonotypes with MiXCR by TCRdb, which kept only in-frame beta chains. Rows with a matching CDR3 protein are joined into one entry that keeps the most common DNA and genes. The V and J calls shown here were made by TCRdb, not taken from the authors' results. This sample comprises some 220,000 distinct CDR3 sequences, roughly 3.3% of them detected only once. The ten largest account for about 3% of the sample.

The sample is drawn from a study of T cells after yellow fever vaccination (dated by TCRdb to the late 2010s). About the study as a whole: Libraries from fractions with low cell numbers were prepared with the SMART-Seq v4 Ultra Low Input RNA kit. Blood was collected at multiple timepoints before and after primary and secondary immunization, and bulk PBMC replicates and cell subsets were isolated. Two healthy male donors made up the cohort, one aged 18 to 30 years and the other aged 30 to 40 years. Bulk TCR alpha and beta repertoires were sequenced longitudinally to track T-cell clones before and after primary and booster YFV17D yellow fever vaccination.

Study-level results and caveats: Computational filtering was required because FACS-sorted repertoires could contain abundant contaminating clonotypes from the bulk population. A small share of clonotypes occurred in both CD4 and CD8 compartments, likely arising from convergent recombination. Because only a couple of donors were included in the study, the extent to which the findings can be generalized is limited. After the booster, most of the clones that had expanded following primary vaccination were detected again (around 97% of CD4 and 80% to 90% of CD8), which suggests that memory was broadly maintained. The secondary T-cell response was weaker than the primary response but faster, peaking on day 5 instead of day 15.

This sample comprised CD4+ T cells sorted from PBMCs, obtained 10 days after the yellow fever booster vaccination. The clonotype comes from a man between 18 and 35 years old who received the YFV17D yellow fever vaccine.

For the CDR3, the sequence is CASSLGGRRRNEQFF. The DNA is as follows: TGTGCCAGCAGTTTGGGTGGCAGGCGAAGGAATGAGCAGTTCTTC. This receptor chain uses TRBV27 and TRBJ2-1; no confident D gene assignment can be made. The CDR3 measures 15 amino acids from cysteine to phenylalanine. Only the CDR3 part of the read is kept: 45 bases, read in frame from the first base. In the germline V gene (reference sequence), CDR1 corresponds to MNHEY and CDR2 to SMNVEV. The germline ends are 16 bases apart after V is trimmed by 3 bases and J by 7 bases.